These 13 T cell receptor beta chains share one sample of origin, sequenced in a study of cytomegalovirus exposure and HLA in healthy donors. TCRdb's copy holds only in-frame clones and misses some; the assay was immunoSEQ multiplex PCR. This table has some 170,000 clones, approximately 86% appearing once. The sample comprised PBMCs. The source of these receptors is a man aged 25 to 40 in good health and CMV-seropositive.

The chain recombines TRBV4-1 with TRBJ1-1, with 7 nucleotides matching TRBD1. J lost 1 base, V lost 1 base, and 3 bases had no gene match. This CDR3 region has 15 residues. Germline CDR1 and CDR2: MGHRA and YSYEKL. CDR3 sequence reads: CASSQGQGRNTEAFF. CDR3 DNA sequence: TGCGCCAGCAGCCAAGGACAGGGAAGGAACACTGAAGCTTTCTTT.

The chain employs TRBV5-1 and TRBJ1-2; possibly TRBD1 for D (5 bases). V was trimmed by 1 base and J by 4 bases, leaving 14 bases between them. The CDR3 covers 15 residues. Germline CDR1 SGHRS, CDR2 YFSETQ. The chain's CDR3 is CASSLTGTVAYGYTF. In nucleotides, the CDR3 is TGCGCCAGCAGCTTGACCGGGACGGTGGCCTATGGCTACACCTTC.

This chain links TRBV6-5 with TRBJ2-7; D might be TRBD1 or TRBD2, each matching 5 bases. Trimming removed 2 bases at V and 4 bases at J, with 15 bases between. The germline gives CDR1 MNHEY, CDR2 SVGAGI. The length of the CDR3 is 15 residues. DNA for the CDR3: TGTGCCAGCAGTTACGGCGCGCAGGGAGCGTACGAGCAGTACTTC. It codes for CASSYGAQGAYEQYF.

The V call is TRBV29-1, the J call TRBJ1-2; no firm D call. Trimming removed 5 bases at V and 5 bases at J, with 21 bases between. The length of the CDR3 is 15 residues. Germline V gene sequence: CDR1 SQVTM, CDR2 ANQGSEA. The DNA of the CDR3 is TGCAGCGTTACGCCGGGGTTGCGGAAGGAATATGGCTACACCTTC. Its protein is CSVTPGLRKEYGYTF.

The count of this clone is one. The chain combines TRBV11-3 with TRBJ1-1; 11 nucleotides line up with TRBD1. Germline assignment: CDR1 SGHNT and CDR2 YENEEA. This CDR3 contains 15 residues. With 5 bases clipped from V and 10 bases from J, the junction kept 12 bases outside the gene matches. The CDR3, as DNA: TGTGCCAGCAGCCCGGGGACAGGGGGTCCCCGAGGAGCTTTCTTT. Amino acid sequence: CASSPGTGGPRGAFF.

CDR3 DNA: TGTGCCAGCAGTTTACCTACGGGACTAGCGGGGGGAAATGAGCAGTTCTTC. Amino acid sequence: CASSLPTGLAGGNEQFF. The chain recombines TRBV27 with TRBJ2-1; 15 bases match TRBD2. Germline CDR1 reads MNHEY; CDR2 reads SMNVEV (reference sequence). The CDR3 runs to 17 residues. The V gene end was trimmed by 2 bases and the J gene end by 7 bases; junction bases not matched to a gene: 6.

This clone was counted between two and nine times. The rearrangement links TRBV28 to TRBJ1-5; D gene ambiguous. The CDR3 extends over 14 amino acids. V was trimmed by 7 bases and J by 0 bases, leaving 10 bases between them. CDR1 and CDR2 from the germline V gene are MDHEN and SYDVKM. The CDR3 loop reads CASNVDGSNQPQHF. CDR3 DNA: TGTGCCAGCAACGTAGACGGTAGCAATCAGCCCCAGCATTTT.

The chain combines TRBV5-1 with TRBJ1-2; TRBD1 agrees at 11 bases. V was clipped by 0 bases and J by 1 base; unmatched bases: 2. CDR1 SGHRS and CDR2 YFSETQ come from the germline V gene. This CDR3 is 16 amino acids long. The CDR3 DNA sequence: TGCGCCAGCAGCTTGGTGGGACAGGGGGTTAACTATGGCTACACCTTC. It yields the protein CASSLVGQGVNYGYTF.

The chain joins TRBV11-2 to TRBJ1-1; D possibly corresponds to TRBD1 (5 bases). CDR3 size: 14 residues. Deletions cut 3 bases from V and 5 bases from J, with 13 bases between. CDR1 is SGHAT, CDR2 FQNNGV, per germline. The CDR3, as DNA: TGTGCCAGCAGCTTTCGAGTCAGGGAGACTGAAGCTTTCTTT. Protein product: CASSFRVRETEAFF. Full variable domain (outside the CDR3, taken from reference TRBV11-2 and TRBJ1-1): EAGVAQSPRYKIIEKRQSVAFWCNPISGHATLYWYQQILGQGPKLLIQFQNNGVVDDSQLPKDRFSAERLKGVDSTLKIQPAKLEDSAVYLCASSFRVRETEAFFGQGTRLTVV.

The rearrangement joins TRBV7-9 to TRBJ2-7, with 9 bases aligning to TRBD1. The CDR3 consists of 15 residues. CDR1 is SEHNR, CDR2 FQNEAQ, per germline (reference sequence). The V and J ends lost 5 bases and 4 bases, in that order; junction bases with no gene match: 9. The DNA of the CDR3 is TGTGCCAGCAGCCTTCCGGGACAGGGAGCTTACGAGCAGTACTTC. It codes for CASSLPGQGAYEQYF.

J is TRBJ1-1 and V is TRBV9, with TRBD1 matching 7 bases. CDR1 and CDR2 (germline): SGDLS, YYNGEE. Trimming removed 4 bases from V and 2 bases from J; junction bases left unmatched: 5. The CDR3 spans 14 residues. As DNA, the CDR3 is TGTGCCAGCAGCCCACGGGACAGCAACACTGAAGCTTTCTTT. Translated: CASSPRDSNTEAFF.

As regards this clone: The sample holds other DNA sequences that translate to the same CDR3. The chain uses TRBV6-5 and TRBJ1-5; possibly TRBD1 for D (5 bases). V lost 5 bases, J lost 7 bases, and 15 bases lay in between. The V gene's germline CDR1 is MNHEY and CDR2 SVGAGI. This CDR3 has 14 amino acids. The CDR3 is CASSLTGGGQPQHF. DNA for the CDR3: TGTGCCAGCAGTCTTACGGGGGGAGGCCAGCCCCAGCATTTT.

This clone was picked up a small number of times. The CDR3 DNA sequence: TGTGCCAGCTCGGCCGGAGGATCCTACAATGAGCAGTTCTTC. It is translated as CASSAGGSYNEQFF. J is TRBJ2-1 and V is TRBV19, with D possibly being TRBD2 (5 bases). Deletions cut 9 bases from V and 1 base from J, with 13 bases between. Germline V gene data show CDR1 as LNHDA and CDR2 as SQIVND (reference sequence). The CDR3 length is 14 residues. The full variable domain, rest sourced from reference TRBV19 and TRBJ2-1, is DGGITQSPKYLFRKEGQNVTLSCEQNLNHDAMYWYRQDPGQGLRLIYYSQIVNDFQKGDIAEGYSVSREKKESFPLTVTSAQKNPTAFYLCASSAGGSYNEQFFGPGTRLTVL.